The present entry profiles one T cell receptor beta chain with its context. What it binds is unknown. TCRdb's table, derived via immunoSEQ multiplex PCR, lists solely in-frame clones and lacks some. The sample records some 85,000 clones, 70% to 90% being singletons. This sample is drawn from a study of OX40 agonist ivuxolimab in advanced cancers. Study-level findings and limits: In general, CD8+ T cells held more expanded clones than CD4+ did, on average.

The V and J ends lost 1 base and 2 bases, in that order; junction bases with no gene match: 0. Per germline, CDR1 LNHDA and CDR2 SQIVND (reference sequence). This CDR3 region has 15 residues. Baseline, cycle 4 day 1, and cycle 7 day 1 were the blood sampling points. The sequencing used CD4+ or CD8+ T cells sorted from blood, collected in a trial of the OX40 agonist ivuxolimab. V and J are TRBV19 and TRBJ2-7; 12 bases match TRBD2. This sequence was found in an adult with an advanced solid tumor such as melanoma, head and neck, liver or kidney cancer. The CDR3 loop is CASSIGLAGAYEQYF. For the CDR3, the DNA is TGTGCCAGTAGTATAGGACTAGCGGGGGCCTACGAGCAGTACTTC. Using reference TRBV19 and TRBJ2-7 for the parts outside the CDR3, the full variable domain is DGGITQSPKYLFRKEGQNVTLSCEQNLNHDAMYWYRQDPGQGLRLIYYSQIVNDFQKGDIAEGYSVSREKKESFPLTVTSAQKNPTAFYLCASSIGLAGAYEQYFGPGTRLTVT.